This T cell receptor (beta chain) was retrieved from a study of shared clonotypes between healthy human individuals. Study overall: The people who gave samples were a couple of women and three men aged 18 to 49. Study-level findings and limits: When naive CD4 clonotypes were compared across several donors, around 5% were shared.

A remark on this clone: Its antigen is as yet unknown.

Germline values: CDR1 MGHRA, CDR2 YSYEKL. Trimming removed 4 bases at V and 8 bases at J, with 14 bases between. This CDR3 spans 13 amino acids. Generated by immunoSEQ multiplex PCR, the TCRdb table keeps only in-frame clones and is missing some. The table has about 750,000 clones, 80% to 95% seen once. CD8 cells regarded as naive lacked CD45RO, were positively chosen for CCR7, and omitted terminally differentiated effector memory CD45RA+ cells. The sample was naive CD8+ T cells sorted from blood. The TCR sequence derives from a young man in good health. The chain recombines TRBV4-1 with TRBJ1-1; D may be TRBD1 (5 bases). The CDR3 here is CASSLQDTSEAFF. Here the CDR3 DNA reads TGCGCCAGCAGCCTTCAGGACACCTCAGAAGCTTTCTTT.